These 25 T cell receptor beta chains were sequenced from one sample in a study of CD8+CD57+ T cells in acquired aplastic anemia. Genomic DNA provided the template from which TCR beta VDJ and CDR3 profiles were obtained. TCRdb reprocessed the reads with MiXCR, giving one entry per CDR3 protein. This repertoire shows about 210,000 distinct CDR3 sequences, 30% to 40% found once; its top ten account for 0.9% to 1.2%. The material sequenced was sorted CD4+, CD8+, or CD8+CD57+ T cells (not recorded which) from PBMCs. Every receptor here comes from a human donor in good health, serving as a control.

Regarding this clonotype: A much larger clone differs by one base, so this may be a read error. In nucleotides, the CDR3 is TGCAGTGTCTCATCTGGAAACACCATATATTTT. It is translated as CSVSSGNTIYF. The chain is built from TRBV20-1 and TRBJ1-3, with D unclear. Germline V gene sequence: CDR1 DFQATT, CDR2 SNEGSKA (reference sequence). Trimming left V 7 bases short and J 1 base short, with 5 bases between. The CDR3 spans 11 residues.

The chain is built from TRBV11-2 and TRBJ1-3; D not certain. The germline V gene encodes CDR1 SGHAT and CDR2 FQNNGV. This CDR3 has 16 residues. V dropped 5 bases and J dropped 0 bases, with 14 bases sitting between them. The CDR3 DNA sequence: TGTGCCAGCAGCCTAATAAAGGCTAGCTCTGGAAACACCATATATTTT. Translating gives CASSLIKASSGNTIYF.

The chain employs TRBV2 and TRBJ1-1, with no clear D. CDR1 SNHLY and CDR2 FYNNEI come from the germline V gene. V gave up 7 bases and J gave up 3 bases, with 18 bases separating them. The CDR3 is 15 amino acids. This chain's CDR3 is CASTEEGIIDTEAFF. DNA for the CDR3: TGTGCCAGCACTGAGGAGGGTATTATTGACACTGAAGCTTTCTTT.

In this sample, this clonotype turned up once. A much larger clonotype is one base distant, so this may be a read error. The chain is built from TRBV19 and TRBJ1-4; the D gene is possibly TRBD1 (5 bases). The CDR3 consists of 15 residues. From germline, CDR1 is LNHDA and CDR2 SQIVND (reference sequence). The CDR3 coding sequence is TGTACCAGTAGGCGGACATATGCAACTAATGAAAAACTGTTTTTT. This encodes CTSRRTYATNEKLFF.

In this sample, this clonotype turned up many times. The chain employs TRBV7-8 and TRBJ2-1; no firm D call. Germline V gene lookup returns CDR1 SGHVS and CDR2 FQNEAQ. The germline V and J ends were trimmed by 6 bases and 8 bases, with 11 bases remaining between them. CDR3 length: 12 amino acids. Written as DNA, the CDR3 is TGTGCCAGCAGACCCCGAGGCGATGAGCAGTTCTTC. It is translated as CASRPRGDEQFF.

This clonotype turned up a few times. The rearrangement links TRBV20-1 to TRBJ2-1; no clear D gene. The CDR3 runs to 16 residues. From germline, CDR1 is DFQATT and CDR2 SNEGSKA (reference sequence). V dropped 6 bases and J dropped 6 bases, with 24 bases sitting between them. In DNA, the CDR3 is TGCAGTGCGAGCTCTAGATTGCTGGATAAATTCAATGAGCAGTTCTTC. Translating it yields CSASSRLLDKFNEQFF.

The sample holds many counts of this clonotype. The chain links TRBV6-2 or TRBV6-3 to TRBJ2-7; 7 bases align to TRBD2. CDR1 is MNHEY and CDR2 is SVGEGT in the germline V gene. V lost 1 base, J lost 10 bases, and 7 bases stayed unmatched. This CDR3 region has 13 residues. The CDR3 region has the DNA TGTGCCAGCAGTTACTACGTGACTAGCAAACAGTACTTC. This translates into CASSYYVTSKQYF.

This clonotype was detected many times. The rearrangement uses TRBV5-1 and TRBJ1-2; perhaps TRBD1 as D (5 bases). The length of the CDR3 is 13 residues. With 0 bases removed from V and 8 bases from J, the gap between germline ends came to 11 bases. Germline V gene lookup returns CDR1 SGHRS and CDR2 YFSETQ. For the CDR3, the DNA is TGCGCCAGCAGCTTGGCCGTAGGGGACGGCTACACCTTC. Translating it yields CASSLAVGDGYTF.

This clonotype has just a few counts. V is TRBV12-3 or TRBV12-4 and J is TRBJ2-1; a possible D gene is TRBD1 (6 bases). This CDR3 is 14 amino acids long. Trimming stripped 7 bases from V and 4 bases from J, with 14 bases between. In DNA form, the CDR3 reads TGTGCCAGCACAAGGGGGAAGGGTTACAATGAGCAGTTCTTC. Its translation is CASTRGKGYNEQFF.

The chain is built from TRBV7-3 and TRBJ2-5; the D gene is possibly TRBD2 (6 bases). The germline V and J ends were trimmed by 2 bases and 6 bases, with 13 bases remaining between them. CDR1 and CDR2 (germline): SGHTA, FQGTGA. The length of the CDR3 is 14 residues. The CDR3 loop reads CASSLGEADKTQYF. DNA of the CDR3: TGTGCCAGCAGCTTAGGGGAGGCAGACAAGACCCAGTACTTC. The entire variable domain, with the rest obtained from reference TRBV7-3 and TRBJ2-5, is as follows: GAGVSQTPSNKVTEKGKYVELRCDPISGHTALYWYRQSLGQGPEFLIYFQGTGAADDSGLPNDRFFAVRPEGSVSTLKIQRTERGDSAVYLCASSLGEADKTQYFGPGTRLLVL.

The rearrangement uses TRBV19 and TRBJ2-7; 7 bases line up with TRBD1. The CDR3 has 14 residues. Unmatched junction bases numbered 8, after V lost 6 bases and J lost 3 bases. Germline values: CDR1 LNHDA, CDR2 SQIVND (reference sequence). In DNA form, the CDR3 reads TGTGCCAGTAGGGCCCAGACAGGGCTCTACGAGCAGTACTTC. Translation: CASRAQTGLYEQYF.

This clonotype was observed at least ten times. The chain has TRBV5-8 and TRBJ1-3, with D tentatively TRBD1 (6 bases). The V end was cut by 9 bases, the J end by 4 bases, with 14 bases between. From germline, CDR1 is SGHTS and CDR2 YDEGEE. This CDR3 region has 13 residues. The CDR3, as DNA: TGTGCCACCTCAACAGGGAGCGGAAACACCATATATTTT. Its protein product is CATSTGSGNTIYF.

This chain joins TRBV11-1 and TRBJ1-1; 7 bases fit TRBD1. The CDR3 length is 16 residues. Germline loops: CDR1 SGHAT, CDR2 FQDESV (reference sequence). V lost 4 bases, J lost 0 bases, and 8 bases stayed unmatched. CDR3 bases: TGTGCCAGCAGCTCCAACAGGGGCGTGATGAACACTGAAGCTTTCTTT. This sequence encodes CASSSNRGVMNTEAFF.

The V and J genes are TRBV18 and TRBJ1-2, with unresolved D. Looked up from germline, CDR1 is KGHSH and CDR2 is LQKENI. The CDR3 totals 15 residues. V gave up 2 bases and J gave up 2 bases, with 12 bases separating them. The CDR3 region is CASSPISAQNYGYTF. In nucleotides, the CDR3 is TGTGCCAGCTCACCAATCAGCGCTCAGAACTATGGCTACACCTTC.

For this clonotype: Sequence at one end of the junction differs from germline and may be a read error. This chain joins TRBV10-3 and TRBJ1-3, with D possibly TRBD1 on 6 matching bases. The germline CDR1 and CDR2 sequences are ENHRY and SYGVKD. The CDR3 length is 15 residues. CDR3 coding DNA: TGTGCCAGCAGTACGAGGACAGTTCCTGGAAACACCATATATTTT. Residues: CASSTRTVPGNTIYF.

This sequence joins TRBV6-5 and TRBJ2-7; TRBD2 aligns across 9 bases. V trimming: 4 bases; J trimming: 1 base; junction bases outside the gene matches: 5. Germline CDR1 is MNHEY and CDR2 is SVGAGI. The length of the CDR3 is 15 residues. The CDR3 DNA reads TGTGCCAGCAGTTGGTTAGCGGGGGTTTCCTACGAGCAGTACTTC. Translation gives CASSWLAGVSYEQYF.

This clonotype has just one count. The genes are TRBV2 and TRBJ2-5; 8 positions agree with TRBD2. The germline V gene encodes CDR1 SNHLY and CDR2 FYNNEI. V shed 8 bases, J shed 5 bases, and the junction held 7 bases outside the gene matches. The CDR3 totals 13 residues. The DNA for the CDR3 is TGTGCCAGCGTTCGGGAGGGTTTGGAGACCCAGTACTTC. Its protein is CASVREGLETQYF.

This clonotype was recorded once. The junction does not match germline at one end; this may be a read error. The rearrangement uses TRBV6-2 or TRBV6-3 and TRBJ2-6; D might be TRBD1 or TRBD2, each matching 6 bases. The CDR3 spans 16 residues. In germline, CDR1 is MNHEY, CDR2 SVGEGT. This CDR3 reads CASRKVGGLGANVPTF. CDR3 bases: TGTGCCAGCAGAAAGGTCGGGGGTCTGGGGGCCAACGTCCCGACTTTC.

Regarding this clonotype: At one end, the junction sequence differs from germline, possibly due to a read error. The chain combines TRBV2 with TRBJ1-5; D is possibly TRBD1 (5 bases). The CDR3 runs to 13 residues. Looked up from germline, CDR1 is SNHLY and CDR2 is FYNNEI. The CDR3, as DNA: TGTGCTAGCAGTGGGGCCGATAATCAGCCCCGGCATTTT. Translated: CASSGADNQPRHF.

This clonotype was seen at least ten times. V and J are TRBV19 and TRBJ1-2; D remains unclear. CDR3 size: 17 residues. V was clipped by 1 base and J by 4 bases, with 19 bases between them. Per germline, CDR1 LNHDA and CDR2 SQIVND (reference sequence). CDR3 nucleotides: TGTGCCAGTAGTATAGTACGACCCACTTTGGGCGGCTATGGCTACACCTTC. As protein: CASSIVRPTLGGYGYTF.

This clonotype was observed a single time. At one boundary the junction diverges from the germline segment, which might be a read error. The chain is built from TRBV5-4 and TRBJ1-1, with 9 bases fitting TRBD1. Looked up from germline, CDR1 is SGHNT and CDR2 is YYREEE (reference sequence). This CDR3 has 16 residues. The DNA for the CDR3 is TGTGCCAGCAGCTTGGAGACGTTACAGGGGGCGAGTGAAGCTCTCTTT. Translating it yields CASSLETLQGASEALF.

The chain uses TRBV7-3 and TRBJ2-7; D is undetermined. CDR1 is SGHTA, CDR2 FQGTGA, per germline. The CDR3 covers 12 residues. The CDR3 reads CARDRVEYEQYF. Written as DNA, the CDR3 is TGTGCTAGAGATCGGGTGGAATACGAGCAGTACTTC.

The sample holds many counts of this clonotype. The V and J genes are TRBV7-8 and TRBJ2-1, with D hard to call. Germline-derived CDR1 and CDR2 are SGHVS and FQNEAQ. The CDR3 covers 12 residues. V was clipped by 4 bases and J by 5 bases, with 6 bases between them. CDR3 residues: CASSSENNEQFF. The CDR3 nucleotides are TGTGCCAGCAGCTCAGAGAACAATGAGCAGTTCTTC.

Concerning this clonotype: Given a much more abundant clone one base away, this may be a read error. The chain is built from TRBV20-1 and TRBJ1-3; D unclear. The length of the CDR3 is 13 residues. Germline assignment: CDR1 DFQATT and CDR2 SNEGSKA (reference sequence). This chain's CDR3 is CSAVYSSGNAIYF. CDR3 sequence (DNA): TGCAGTGCTGTTTATAGCTCTGGAAACGCCATATATTTT.

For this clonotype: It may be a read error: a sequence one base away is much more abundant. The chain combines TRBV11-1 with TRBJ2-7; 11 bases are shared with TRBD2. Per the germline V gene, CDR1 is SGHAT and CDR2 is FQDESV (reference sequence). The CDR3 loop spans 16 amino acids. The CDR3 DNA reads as TGTGCCAACAGCGCCATTAGCGGGAGGGCCTTAGGAGAGCAGTACTTC. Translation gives CANSAISGRALGEQYF.